This T cell receptor (beta chain) derives from a study of blood T cell repertoires in COVID-19. Looking at the study overall: COVID-19 samples collected from the United States, Italy and Spain covered acute and convalescent phases. T cells, B-cell-depleted T cells, or PBMCs supplied cDNA or gDNA.

As processed by the authors: Cell counts per sample came from amplifying reference gene primers. Only in-frame clones appear in the TCRdb table, and some are missing; sequencing was by immunoSEQ multiplex PCR. Clone size and V and J calls were adopted from that table, with D and trimming inferred from the DNA. This table has roughly 250,000 clones, 84% appearing once. In Seattle, patients joined the study during active infection and were tracked longitudinally. This clone was seen just once. The CDR3 runs to 15 residues. Germline assignment: CDR1 SGHTA and CDR2 FQGNSA. Losses at the gene ends were 6 bases for V and 6 bases for J; bases not matched to a gene: 10.

Source material: peripheral blood. V usage is TRBV7-2 and J usage is TRBJ2-1, with 8 positions matching TRBD2. This sequence was found in a person aged 70 to 79 with COVID-19, enrolled during active disease. CDR3 protein: CASRDAGLAGNEQFF. CDR3 bases: TGTGCCAGCAGGGACGCTGGACTAGCTGGCAATGAGCAGTTCTTC.